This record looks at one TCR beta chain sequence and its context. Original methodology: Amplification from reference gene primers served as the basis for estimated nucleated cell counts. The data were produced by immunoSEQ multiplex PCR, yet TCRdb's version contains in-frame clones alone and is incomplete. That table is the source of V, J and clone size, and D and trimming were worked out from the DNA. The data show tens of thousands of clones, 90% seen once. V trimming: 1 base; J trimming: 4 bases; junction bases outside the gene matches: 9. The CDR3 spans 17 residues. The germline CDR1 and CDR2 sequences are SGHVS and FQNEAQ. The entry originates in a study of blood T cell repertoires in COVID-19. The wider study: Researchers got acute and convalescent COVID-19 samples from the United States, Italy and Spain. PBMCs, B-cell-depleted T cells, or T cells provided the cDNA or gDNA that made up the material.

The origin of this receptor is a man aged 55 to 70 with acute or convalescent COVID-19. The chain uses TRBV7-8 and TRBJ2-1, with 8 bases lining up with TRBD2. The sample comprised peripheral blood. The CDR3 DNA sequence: TGTGCCAGCAGCTTAGGGGGAGCGGGAGCCCGATACAATGAGCAGTTCTTC. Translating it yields CASSLGGAGARYNEQFF.